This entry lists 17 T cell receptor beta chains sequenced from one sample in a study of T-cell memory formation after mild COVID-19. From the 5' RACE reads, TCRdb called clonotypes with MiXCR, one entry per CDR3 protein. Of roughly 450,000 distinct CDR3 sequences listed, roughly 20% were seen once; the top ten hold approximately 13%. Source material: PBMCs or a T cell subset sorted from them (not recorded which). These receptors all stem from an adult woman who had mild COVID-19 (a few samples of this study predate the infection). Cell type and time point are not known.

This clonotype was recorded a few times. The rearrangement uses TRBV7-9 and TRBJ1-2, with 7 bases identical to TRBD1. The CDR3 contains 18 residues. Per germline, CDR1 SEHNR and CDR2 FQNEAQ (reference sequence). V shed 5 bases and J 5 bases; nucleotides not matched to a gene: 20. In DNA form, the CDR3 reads TGTGCCAGCAGCAGACACGGGACAGTTTCGACATCTTTATATGGCTACACCTTC. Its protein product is CASSRHGTVSTSLYGYTF.

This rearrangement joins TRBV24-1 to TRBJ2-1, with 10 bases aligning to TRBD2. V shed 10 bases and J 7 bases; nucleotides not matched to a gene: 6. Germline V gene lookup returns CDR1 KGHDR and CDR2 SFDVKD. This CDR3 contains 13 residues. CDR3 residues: CATAGGLRNEQFF. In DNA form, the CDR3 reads TGTGCCACAGCGGGAGGGCTACGGAATGAGCAGTTCTTC.

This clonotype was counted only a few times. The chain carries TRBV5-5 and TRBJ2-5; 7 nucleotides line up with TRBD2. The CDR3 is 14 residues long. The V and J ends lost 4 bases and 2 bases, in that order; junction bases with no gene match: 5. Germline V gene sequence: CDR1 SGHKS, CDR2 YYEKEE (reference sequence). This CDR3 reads CASSAGTNQETQYF. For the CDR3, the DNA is TGTGCCAGCAGCGCCGGGACTAATCAAGAGACCCAGTACTTC.

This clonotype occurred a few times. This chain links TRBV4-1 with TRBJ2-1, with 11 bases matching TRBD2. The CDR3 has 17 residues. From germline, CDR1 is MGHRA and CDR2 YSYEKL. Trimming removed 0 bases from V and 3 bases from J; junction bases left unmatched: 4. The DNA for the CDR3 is TGCGCCAGCAGCCAAGAATCCGGGACTAGCGGCTACAATGAGCAGTTCTTC. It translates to CASSQESGTSGYNEQFF.

In DNA form, the CDR3 reads TGTGCCAGCAGCTTAGGGGTGACAGCCTCCGGCACAGATACGCAGTATTTT. Its protein product is CASSLGVTASGTDTQYF. The V and J genes are TRBV7-6 and TRBJ2-3; tentatively, D is TRBD1 (5 bases). V lost 1 base and J 1 base, leaving 15 bases between the germline ends. The germline V gene has CDR1 SGHVS and CDR2 FNYEAQ. This CDR3 is 17 amino acids long.

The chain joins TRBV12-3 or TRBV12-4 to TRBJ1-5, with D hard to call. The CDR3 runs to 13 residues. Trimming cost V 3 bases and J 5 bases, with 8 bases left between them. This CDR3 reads CASSFGPYQPQHF. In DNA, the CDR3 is TGTGCCAGCAGTTTTGGTCCCTATCAGCCCCAGCATTTT.

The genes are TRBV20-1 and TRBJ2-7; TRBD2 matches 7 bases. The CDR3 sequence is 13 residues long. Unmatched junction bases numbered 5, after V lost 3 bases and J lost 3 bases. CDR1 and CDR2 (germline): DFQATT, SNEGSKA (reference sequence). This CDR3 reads CSARVLADYEQYF. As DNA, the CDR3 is TGCAGTGCTAGGGTCCTAGCGGACTACGAGCAGTACTTC.

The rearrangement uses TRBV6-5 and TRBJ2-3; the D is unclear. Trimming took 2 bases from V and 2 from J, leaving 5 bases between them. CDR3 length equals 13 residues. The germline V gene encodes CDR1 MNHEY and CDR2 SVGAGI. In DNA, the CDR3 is TGTGCCAGCAGTTACCGGGTCACAGATACGCAGTATTTT. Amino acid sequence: CASSYRVTDTQYF.

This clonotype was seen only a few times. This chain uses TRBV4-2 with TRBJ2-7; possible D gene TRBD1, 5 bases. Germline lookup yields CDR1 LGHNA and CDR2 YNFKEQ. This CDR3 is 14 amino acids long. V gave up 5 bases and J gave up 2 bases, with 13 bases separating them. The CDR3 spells CASSSDDSTYEQYF. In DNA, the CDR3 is TGTGCCAGCAGCTCGGATGACAGCACCTACGAGCAGTACTTC.

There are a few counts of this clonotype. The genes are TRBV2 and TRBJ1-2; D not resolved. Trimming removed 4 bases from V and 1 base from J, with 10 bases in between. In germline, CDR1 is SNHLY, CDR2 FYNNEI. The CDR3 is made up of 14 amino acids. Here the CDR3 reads CASSGNSFNYGYTF. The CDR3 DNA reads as TGTGCCAGCAGTGGGAACAGCTTTAACTATGGCTACACCTTC.

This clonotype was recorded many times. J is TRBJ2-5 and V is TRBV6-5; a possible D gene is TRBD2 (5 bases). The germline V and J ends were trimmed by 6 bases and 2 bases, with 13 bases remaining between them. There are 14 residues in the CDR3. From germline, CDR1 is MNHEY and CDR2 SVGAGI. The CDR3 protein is CASSPRGEQETQYF. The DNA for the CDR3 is TGTGCCAGCAGCCCCCGGGGAGAACAAGAGACCCAGTACTTC.

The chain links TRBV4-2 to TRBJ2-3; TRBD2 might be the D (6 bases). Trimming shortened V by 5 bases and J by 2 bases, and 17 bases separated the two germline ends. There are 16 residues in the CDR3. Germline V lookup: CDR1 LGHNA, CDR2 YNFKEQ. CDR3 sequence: CASSAGISQNTDTQYF. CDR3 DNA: TGTGCCAGCAGCGCGGGGATTTCGCAAAACACAGATACGCAGTATTTT.

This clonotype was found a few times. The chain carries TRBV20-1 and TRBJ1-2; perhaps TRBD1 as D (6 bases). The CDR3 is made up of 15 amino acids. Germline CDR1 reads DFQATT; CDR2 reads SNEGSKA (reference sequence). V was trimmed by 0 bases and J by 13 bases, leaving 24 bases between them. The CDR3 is CSAREFLSRDIAGTF. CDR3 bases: TGCAGTGCTAGAGAATTTCTCTCCCGGGACATTGCTGGCACCTTC.

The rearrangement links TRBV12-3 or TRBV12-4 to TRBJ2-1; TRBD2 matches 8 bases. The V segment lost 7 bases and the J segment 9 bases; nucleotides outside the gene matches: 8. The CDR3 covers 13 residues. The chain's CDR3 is CASIYEAGGEQFF. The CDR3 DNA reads TGTGCCAGCATCTACGAGGCGGGAGGTGAGCAGTTCTTC.

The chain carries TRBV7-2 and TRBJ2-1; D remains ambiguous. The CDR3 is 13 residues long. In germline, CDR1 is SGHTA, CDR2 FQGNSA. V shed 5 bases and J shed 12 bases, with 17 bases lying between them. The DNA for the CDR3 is TGTGCCAGCAGCCACAGTCCCGGAAAAGGGCAGTTCTTC. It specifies CASSHSPGKGQFF.

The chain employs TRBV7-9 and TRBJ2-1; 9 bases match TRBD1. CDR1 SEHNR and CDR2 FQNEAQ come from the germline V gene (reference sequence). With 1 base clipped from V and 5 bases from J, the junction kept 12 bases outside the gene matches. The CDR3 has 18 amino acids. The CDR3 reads CASSLVRLGQGLNNEQFF. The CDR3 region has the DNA TGTGCCAGCAGCTTAGTTCGTTTGGGACAGGGTCTGAACAATGAGCAGTTCTTC.

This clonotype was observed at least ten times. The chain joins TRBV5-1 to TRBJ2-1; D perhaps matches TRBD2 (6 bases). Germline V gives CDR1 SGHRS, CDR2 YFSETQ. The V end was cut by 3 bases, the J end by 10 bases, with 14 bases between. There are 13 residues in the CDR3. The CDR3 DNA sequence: TGCGCCAGCAGCTCGGAACTAGCAAAGGAGCAGTTCTTC. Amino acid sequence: CASSSELAKEQFF.